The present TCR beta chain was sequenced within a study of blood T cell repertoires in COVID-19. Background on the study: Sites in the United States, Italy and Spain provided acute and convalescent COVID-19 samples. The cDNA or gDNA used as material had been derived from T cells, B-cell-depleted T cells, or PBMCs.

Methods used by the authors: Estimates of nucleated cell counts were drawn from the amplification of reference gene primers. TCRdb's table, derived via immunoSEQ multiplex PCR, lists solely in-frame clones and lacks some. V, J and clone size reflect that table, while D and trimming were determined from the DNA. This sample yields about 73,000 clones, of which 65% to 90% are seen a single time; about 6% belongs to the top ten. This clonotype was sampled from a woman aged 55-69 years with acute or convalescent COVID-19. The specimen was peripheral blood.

CDR3 DNA: TGTGCCAGCAGCTTAGTGGCGGGGCGCACTGAAGCTTTCTTT. Translation gives CASSLVAGRTEAFF. V gene TRBV11-2 combines with J gene TRBJ1-1; a weak D match, TRBD1 (5 bases). The CDR3 covers 14 residues. Between the trimmed V and J ends, which lost 1 base and 4 bases, there was a span of 10 bases. CDR1 and CDR2 from the germline V gene are SGHAT and FQNNGV.